A single sample gave rise to the 24 T cell receptor beta chains below, sequenced in a study of blood T cell repertoires in COVID-19. Clones were read by immunoSEQ multiplex PCR, and TCRdb kept only the in-frame ones, dropping some. The sample has hundreds of thousands of clones; almost 90% are singletons. What was sequenced was PBMCs or T cells enriched from blood (not recorded which). The receptors originated from a woman in her late teens or twenties with acute COVID-19.

In DNA, the CDR3 is TGTGCCAGCAGTTTGCCCGGACTATACAATGAGCAGTTCTTC. This codes for CASSLPGLYNEQFF. The chain employs TRBV28 and TRBJ2-1; D might be TRBD2 (6 bases). CDR1 is MDHEN and CDR2 is SYDVKM in the germline V gene. V shed 3 bases and J shed 4 bases, with 10 bases lying between them. The CDR3 loop spans 14 amino acids. Combining the CDR3 with reference TRBV28 and TRBJ2-1 gives the whole variable domain DVKVTQSSRYLVKRTGEKVFLECVQDMDHENMFWYRQDPGLGLRLIYFSYDVKMKEKGDIPEGYSVSREKKERFSLILESASTNQTSMYLCASSLPGLYNEQFFGPGTRLTVL.

The rearrangement joins TRBV9 to TRBJ2-1; 8 nucleotides match TRBD2. V gave up 4 bases and J gave up 2 bases; unmatched junction bases: 5. The CDR3 contains 15 residues. Germline loops: CDR1 SGDLS, CDR2 YYNGEE. This CDR3 is CASSLTSVTYNEQFF. In DNA, the CDR3 is TGTGCCAGCAGCCTGACTAGCGTGACCTACAATGAGCAGTTCTTC.

J is TRBJ1-3 and V is TRBV19, with D hard to call. V was shortened by 5 bases and J by 0 bases, with 17 bases between the two germline ends. Germline V CDR1 and CDR2: LNHDA, SQIVND (reference sequence). The CDR3 spans 17 residues. CDR3 loop: CASSGNSKHYSGNTIYF. The CDR3 coding sequence is TGTGCCAGTAGTGGCAACAGCAAGCATTACTCTGGAAACACCATATATTTT.

V gene TRBV7-3 combines with J gene TRBJ2-3; 12 bases fit TRBD2. CDR1 and CDR2 (germline): SGHTA, FQGTGA. The CDR3 is made up of 19 amino acids. The V and J ends lost 0 bases and 1 base, in that order; junction bases with no gene match: 8. CDR3 residues: CASSLTPGLAGLRTDTQYF. DNA for the CDR3: TGTGCCAGCAGCTTAACCCCGGGACTAGCGGGCCTGCGCACAGATACGCAGTATTTT. The full variable domain, completed using reference TRBV7-3 and TRBJ2-3, is GAGVSQTPSNKVTEKGKYVELRCDPISGHTALYWYRQSLGQGPEFLIYFQGTGAADDSGLPNDRFFAVRPEGSVSTLKIQRTERGDSAVYLCASSLTPGLAGLRTDTQYFGPGTRLTVL.

This chain connects TRBV18 to TRBJ2-2; TRBD2 matches 12 bases. The V segment lost 2 bases and the J segment 4 bases; nucleotides outside the gene matches: 2. Germline-derived CDR1 and CDR2 are KGHSH and LQKENI. The CDR3 is 16 residues long. In DNA, the CDR3 is TGTGCCAGCTCACCAACTAGCGGGAGGCCCACCGGGGAGCTGTTTTTT. This gives the protein CASSPTSGRPTGELFF.

The chain couples TRBV7-6 to TRBJ2-6; D is perhaps TRBD2 (6 bases). The V and J ends lost 3 bases and 0 bases respectively, with 18 bases between them. Germline V lookup: CDR1 SGHVS, CDR2 FNYEAQ. CDR3 length: 19 residues. The CDR3, as DNA: TGTGCCAGCAGCTTGGGGGGAGGCAGGGCCCCCTCTGGGGCCAACGTCCTGACTTTC. It is translated as CASSLGGGRAPSGANVLTF.

V usage is TRBV7-9 and J usage is TRBJ1-6; D is perhaps TRBD1 (5 bases). The CDR3 is made up of 18 amino acids. Trimming stripped 0 bases from V and 5 bases from J, with 17 bases between. CDR1 SEHNR and CDR2 FQNEAQ come from the germline V gene (reference sequence). The CDR3 DNA reads as TGTGCCAGCAGCTTAGCGACCGGGGGGAGATATAATAATTCACCCCTCCACTTT. It encodes CASSLATGGRYNNSPLHF.

The chain links TRBV5-5 to TRBJ2-1, with 14 bases fitting TRBD2. V trimming: 4 bases; J trimming: 0 bases; junction bases outside the gene matches: 9. Per the germline V gene, CDR1 is SGHKS and CDR2 is YYEKEE (reference sequence). CDR3 length equals 19 residues. The CDR3 is CASSEGLAGATFSYNEQFF. As DNA, the CDR3 is TGTGCCAGCAGCGAGGGACTAGCGGGAGCGACGTTCTCCTACAATGAGCAGTTCTTC.

The rearrangement uses TRBV4-3 and TRBJ1-5; TRBD1 might be the D (5 bases). The CDR3 has 15 amino acids. Trimming pared 3 bases from V and 7 bases from J, leaving 16 bases between. Looked up from germline, CDR1 is LGHNA and CDR2 is YSLEER. CDR3 amino acids: CASSQDGSGLQPQHF. CDR3 DNA sequence: TGCGCCAGCAGCCAGGACGGATCGGGACTACAGCCCCAGCATTTT.

The V gene is TRBV2, the J gene TRBJ1-1; no definite D call. Germline V gene data show CDR1 as SNHLY and CDR2 as FYNNEI. The V end was cut by 4 bases, the J end by 5 bases, with 11 bases between. This CDR3 comprises 13 residues. For the CDR3, the DNA is TGTGCCAGCAGTGGATCGAGGAGGACTGAAGCTTTCTTT. This translates into CASSGSRRTEAFF.

This sequence joins TRBV6-1 and TRBJ2-7, with no clear D. V was pared by 1 base and J by 4 bases, with 14 bases between. Germline CDR1 is MNHNS and CDR2 is SASEGT. The CDR3 is made up of 15 amino acids. CDR3 DNA: TGTGCCAGCAGTGAAGAGGCATACAGATCTTACGAGCAGTACTTC. Encoded protein: CASSEEAYRSYEQYF.

V gene TRBV15 combines with J gene TRBJ1-6; D is undetermined. The CDR3 consists of 19 residues. V lost 1 base and J 0 bases, leaving 16 bases between the germline ends. The germline CDR1 and CDR2 sequences are LNHNV and YYDKDF (reference sequence). The CDR3 protein is CATSRARAGVFSYNSPLHF. CDR3 sequence (DNA): TGTGCCACCAGCAGAGCCCGTGCGGGCGTGTTCTCCTATAATTCACCCCTCCACTTT.

The CDR3 is CASTVAGGYYNEQFF. CDR3 nucleotide sequence: TGTGCCAGCACCGTAGCGGGGGGATACTACAATGAGCAGTTCTTC. The V call is TRBV6-6, the J call TRBJ2-1; 10 bases are a match to TRBD2. With V trimmed by 7 bases and J by 3 bases, 6 bases remained unmatched. The CDR3 is 15 amino acids. Germline-derived CDR1 and CDR2 are MNHNY and SVGAGI (reference sequence).

The rearrangement joins TRBV6-6 to TRBJ2-1; D may be TRBD2 (5 bases). Deletions cut 6 bases from V and 5 bases from J, with 5 bases between. This CDR3 is built from 11 residues. Germline loops: CDR1 MNHNY, CDR2 SVGAGI (reference sequence). Here the CDR3 DNA reads TGTGCCAGCAGCGGGAACAATGAGCAGTTCTTC. It yields the protein CASSGNNEQFF.

This clone has only a few counts. The V gene is TRBV2, the J gene TRBJ1-3; 7 bases align to TRBD1. The CDR3 runs to 14 residues. V lost 1 base, J lost 3 bases, and 0 bases stayed unmatched. The germline gives CDR1 SNHLY, CDR2 FYNNEI. The CDR3 protein is CASSEDRGGNTIYF. The CDR3, as DNA: TGTGCCAGCAGTGAAGACAGGGGTGGAAACACCATATATTTT.

In its sample, this clone was seen once. The chain uses TRBV7-2 and TRBJ1-2; weak D call: TRBD1 (5 bases). CDR3 length equals 15 residues. V lost 5 bases and J 5 bases, leaving 18 bases between the germline ends. The germline gives CDR1 SGHTA, CDR2 FQGNSA. The CDR3 loop reads CASSDPGARGYGYTF. CDR3 DNA: TGTGCCAGCAGCGACCCAGGAGCCCGGGGGTATGGCTACACCTTC. The full variable domain, rest sourced from reference TRBV7-2 and TRBJ1-2, is GAGVSQSPSNKVTEKGKDVELRCDPISGHTALYWYRQSLGQGLEFLIYFQGNSAPDKSGLPSDRFSAERTGGSVSTLTIQRTQQEDSAVYLCASSDPGARGYGYTFGSGTRLTVV.

This clone was picked up a small number of times. This rearrangement joins TRBV6-5 to TRBJ2-7; 14 bases map to TRBD2. Germline loops: CDR1 MNHEY, CDR2 SVGAGI. This CDR3 is built from 13 residues. The ends lost 8 bases at V and 7 bases at J; junction bases unmatched: 4. The CDR3 region has the DNA TGTGCCAGCCTAAGGACTAGCGGGAGGGAGCAGTACTTC. It is translated as CASLRTSGREQYF.

The chain combines TRBV27 with TRBJ1-2, with D possibly matching TRBD1 (6 bases). CDR3 length equals 14 residues. Between the trimmed V and J ends, which lost 6 bases and 1 base, there was a span of 12 bases. The germline V gene has CDR1 MNHEY and CDR2 SMNVEV (reference sequence). This chain's CDR3 is CASSPLDSNYGYTF. The CDR3 DNA reads TGTGCCAGCAGCCCACTGGACAGTAACTATGGCTACACCTTC.

This clone was counted between two and nine times. The chain employs TRBV6-4 and TRBJ2-1, with 10 bases lining up with TRBD2. The CDR3 extends over 15 amino acids. Per the germline V gene, CDR1 is MRHNA and CDR2 is SNTAGT. V gave up 7 bases and J gave up 10 bases; unmatched junction bases: 13. The chain's CDR3 is CASIVSLAGSDEQFF. The CDR3 DNA is TGTGCCAGCATTGTCTCACTAGCGGGAAGCGACGAGCAGTTCTTC.

This rearrangement joins TRBV7-8 to TRBJ2-7; D perhaps matches TRBD1 (5 bases). From germline, CDR1 is SGHVS and CDR2 FQNEAQ. V was cut by 5 bases and J by 1 base, with 15 bases left in between. The CDR3 totals 15 residues. CDR3 protein: CASSLTQPGSYEQYF. DNA of the CDR3: TGTGCCAGCAGCCTAACTCAACCAGGGTCCTACGAGCAGTACTTC.

The chain combines TRBV24-1 with TRBJ2-2, with 10 bases aligning to TRBD1. Germline V gene lookup returns CDR1 KGHDR and CDR2 SFDVKD. With 2 bases clipped from V and 0 bases from J, the junction kept 5 bases outside the gene matches. The CDR3 totals 18 residues. CDR3 sequence reads: CATSDYGGQGSNTGELFF. CDR3 DNA sequence: TGTGCCACCAGTGATTACGGGGGACAGGGGTCGAACACCGGGGAGCTGTTTTTT.

The chain employs TRBV9 and TRBJ2-1, with D possibly TRBD2 on 6 matching bases. The germline V gene has CDR1 SGDLS and CDR2 YYNGEE. There are 15 residues in the CDR3. V dropped 4 bases and J dropped 10 bases, with 21 bases sitting between them. CDR3 sequence: CASSFSGPGTPEQFF. The CDR3 DNA is TGTGCCAGCAGCTTTAGCGGTCCGGGTACTCCAGAGCAGTTCTTC.

The CDR3 bases are TGTGCCAGCAGCTACCCCAAACGAACCCGGGGGACAGCTTACAATGAGCAGTTCTTC. Translating gives CASSYPKRTRGTAYNEQFF. The chain uses TRBV11-2 and TRBJ2-1, with D possibly matching TRBD1 (7 bases). V gave up 4 bases and J gave up 4 bases, with 26 bases separating them. The CDR3 totals 19 residues. Germline lookup yields CDR1 SGHAT and CDR2 FQNNGV.

The V call is TRBV27, the J call TRBJ2-3; tentatively, D is TRBD2 (6 bases). This CDR3 has 15 residues. V lost 6 bases, J lost 3 bases, and 16 bases lay in between. Germline values: CDR1 MNHEY, CDR2 SMNVEV (reference sequence). The CDR3 coding sequence is TGTGCCAGCAGCCCCCGCGGGGTGGGGACAGATACGCAGTATTTT. Translating gives CASSPRGVGTDTQYF.